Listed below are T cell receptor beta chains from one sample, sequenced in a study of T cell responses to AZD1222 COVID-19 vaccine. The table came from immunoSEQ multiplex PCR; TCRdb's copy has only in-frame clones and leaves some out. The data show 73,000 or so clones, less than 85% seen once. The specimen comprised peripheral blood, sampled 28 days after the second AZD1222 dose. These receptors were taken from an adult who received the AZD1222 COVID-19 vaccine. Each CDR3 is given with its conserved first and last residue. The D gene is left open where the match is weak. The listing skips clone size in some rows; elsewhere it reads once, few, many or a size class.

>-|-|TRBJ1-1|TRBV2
CASSALEGNTEAFF
TGTGCCAGCAGTGCTCTGGAGGGGAACACTGAAGCTTTCTTT
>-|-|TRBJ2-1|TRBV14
CASSQVGGAGDEQFF
TGTGCCAGCAGCCAAGTTGGGGGAGCGGGCGATGAGCAGTTCTTC
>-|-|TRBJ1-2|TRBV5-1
CASSMGHPNYGYTF
TGCGCCAGCAGCATGGGACATCCTAACTATGGCTACACCTTC
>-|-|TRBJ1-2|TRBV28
CASSSGPTNYGYTF
TGTGCCAGCAGTTCGGGACCGACTAACTATGGCTACACCTTC
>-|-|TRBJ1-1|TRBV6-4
CAGGVMNTEAFF
TGTGCCGGGGGCGTGATGAACACTGAAGCTTTCTTT
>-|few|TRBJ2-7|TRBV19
CASSLTATYEQYF
TGTGCCAGTAGTTTGACTGCGACCTACGAGCAGTACTTC
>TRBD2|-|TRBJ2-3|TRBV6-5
CASSYERGLTDTQYF
TGTGCCAGCAGTTACGAGCGGGGTCTCACAGATACGCAGTATTTT
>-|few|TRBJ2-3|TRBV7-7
CASSLGLVSTDTQYF
TGTGCTAGCAGCTTAGGCCTAGTCAGCACAGATACGCAGTATTTT
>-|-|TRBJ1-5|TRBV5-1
CASSFVRGSGINQPQHF
TGCGCCAGCAGCTTCGTTAGGGGCTCAGGGATCAATCAGCCCCAGCATTTT
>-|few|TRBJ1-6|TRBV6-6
CASTVDGATSPLHF
TGTGCCAGCACTGTGGACGGCGCCACTTCACCCCTCCACTTT